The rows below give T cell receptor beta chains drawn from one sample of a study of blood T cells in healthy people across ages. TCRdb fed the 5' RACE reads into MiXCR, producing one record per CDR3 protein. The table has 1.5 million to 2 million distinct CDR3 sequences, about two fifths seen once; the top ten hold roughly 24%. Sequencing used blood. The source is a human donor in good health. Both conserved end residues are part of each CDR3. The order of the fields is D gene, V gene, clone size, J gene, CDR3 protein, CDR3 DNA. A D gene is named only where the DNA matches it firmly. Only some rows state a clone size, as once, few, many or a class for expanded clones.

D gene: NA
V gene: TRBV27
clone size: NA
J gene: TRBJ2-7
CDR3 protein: CASSPEVRTPYEQYF
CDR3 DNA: TGTGCCAGCAGTCCCGAGGTGAGAACCCCCTACGAGCAGTACTTC

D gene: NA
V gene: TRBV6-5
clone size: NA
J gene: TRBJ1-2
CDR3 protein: CASTLCGAVGGYTF
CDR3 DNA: TGTGCCAGCACTTTATGCGGGGCGGTCGGGGGCTACACCTTC

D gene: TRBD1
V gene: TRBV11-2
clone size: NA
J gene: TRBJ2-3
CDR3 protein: CASSLEFGDRVETDTQYF
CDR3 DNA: TGTGCCAGCAGCTTAGAGTTCGGGGACAGGGTGGAGACAGATACGCAGTATTTT

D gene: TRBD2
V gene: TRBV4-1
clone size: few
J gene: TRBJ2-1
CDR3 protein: CASSHPLGAGVLAGHNEQFF
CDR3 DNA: TGCGCCAGCAGCCACCCCCTGGGGGCAGGGGTGCTAGCGGGCCACAATGAGCAGTTCTTC

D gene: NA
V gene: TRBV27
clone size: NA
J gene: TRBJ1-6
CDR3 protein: CATLLTGGSNNSPLHF
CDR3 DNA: TGTGCCACCCTCCTTACCGGGGGCTCAAACAATTCACCCCTCCACTTT

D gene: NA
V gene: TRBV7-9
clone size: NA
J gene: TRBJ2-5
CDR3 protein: CASSLVGVTETQYF
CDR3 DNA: TGTGCCAGCAGCTTAGTGGGGGTAACCGAGACCCAGTACTTC

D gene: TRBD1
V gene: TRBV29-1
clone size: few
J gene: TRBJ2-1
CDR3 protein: CSVDYTGDWHNEQFF
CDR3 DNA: TGCAGCGTTGACTACACAGGGGATTGGCACAATGAGCAGTTCTTC

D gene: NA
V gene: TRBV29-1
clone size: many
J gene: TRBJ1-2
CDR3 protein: CSVESGERYTF
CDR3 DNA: TGCAGCGTTGAAAGCGGGGAGCGCTACACCTTC

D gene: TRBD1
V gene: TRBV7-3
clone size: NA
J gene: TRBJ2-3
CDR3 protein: CAGSLGQGATDTQYF
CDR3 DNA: TGTGCCGGCAGCTTGGGACAGGGGGCAACAGATACGCAGTATTTT

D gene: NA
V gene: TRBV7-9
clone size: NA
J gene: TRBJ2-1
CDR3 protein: CASTPRGSTYNEQFF
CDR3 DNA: TGTGCCAGCACTCCGAGGGGTTCCACCTACAATGAGCAGTTCTTC

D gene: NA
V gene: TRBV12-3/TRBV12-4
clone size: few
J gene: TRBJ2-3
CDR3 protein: CASTKHTDTQYF
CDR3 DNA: TGTGCCAGCACCAAACACACAGATACGCAGTATTTT

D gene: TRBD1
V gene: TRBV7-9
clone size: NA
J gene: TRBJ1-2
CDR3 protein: CASSELMTGDGDYGYTF
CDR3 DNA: TGTGCCAGCAGCGAACTTATGACAGGGGACGGGGACTATGGCTACACCTTC

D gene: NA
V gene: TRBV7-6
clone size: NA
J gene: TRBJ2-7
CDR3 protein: CASSPSGTTYEQYF
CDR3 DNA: TGTGCCAGCAGCCCCTCCGGGACAACCTACGAGCAGTACTTC

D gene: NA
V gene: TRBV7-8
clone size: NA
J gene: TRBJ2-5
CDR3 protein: CASSLQGLGSQETQYF
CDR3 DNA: TGTGCCAGCAGCTTACAAGGTCTGGGGAGCCAAGAGACCCAGTACTTC

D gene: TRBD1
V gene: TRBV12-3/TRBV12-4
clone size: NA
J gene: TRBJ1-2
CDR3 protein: CASSFRTPGQGNGYTF
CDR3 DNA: TGTGCCAGCAGTTTCCGGACCCCGGGACAGGGGAATGGCTACACCTTC

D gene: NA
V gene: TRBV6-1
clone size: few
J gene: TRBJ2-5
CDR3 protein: CASSESWFGETQYF
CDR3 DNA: TGTGCCAGCAGTGAGAGTTGGTTTGGAGAGACCCAGTACTTC

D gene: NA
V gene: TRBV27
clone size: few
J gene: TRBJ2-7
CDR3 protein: CASSKTGTLHNEQYF
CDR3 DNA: TGTGCCAGCAGTAAGACGGGGACCCTTCACAACGAGCAGTACTTC

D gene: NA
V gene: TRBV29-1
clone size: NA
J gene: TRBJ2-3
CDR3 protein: CSVEPVPDTQYF
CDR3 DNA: TGCAGCGTCGAACCAGTCCCAGATACGCAGTATTTT

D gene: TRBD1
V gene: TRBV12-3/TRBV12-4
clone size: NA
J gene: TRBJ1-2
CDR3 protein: CASRQGVRYGYTF
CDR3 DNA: TGTGCCAGCAGACAGGGGGTGCGGTATGGCTACACCTTC

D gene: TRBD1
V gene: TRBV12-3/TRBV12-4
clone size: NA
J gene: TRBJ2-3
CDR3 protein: CASSQTGEADTQYF
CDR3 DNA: TGTGCCAGCAGTCAGACAGGGGAAGCAGATACGCAGTATTTT

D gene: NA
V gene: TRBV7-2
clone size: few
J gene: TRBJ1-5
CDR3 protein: CASSLGGFRDQPQHF
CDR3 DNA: TGTGCCAGCAGCTTAGGGGGCTTCAGGGATCAGCCCCAGCATTTT

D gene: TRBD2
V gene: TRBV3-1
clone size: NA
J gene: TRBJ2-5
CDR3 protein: CASSPKRGGREETQYF
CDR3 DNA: TGTGCCAGCAGCCCCAAGCGGGGGGGCCGAGAAGAGACCCAGTACTTC

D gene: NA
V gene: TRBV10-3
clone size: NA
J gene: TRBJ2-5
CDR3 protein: CAISVGPGTQETQYF
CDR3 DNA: TGTGCCATCAGTGTCGGACCGGGAACACAAGAGACCCAGTACTTC

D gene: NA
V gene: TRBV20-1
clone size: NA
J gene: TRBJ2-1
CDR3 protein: CSARGGRLGGLREQFF
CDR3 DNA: TGCAGTGCTAGAGGAGGAAGGCTCGGGGGGCTTCGTGAGCAGTTCTTC

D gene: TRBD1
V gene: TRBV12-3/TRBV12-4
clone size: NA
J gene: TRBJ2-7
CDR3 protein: CASSNTPGQGVEQYF
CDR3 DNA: TGTGCCAGCAGTAACACTCCGGGACAGGGGGTCGAGCAGTACTTC

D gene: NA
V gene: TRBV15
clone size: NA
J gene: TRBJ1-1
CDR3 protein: CATSRVTGLWGAWGTEAFF
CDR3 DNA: TGTGCCACCAGCAGAGTCACGGGGCTTTGGGGGGCGTGGGGGACTGAAGCTTTCTTT

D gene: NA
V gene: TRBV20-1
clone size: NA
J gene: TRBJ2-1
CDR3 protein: CSADPPGSGINEQFF
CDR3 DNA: TGCAGTGCTGACCCCCCAGGGTCAGGGATAAATGAGCAGTTCTTC

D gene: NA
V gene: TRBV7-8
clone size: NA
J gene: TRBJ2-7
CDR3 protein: CASSLGGHPYEQYF
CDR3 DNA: TGTGCCAGCAGCTTAGGTGGACATCCCTACGAGCAGTACTTC

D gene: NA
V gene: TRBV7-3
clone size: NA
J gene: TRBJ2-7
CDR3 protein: CASSPYPNYEQYF
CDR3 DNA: TGTGCCAGCAGCCCCTACCCAAACTACGAGCAGTACTTC

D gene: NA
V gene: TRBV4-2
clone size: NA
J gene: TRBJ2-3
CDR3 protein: CASSHTDSSTDTQYF
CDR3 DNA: TGTGCCAGCAGCCATACCGACAGTAGCACAGATACGCAGTATTTT

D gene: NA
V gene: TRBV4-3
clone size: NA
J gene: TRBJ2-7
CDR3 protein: CASSQSNRAPYEQYF
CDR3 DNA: TGCGCCAGCAGCCAATCGAACAGGGCCCCCTACGAGCAGTACTTC

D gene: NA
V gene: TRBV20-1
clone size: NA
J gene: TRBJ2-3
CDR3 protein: CSVGETSTDTQYF
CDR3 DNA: TGCAGTGTGGGCGAAACTAGCACAGATACGCAGTATTTT

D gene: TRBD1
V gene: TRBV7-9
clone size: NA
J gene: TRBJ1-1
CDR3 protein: CAGSVTGVAFF
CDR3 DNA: TGTGCCGGCAGTGTTACAGGGGTGGCTTTCTTT

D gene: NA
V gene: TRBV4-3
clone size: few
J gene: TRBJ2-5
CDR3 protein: CASSQDAVAETQYF
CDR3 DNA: TGCGCCAGCAGCCAAGATGCGGTGGCGGAGACCCAGTACTTC

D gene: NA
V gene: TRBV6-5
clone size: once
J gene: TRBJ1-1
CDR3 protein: CASRWPGRTEAFF
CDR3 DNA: TGTGCCAGCAGATGGCCCGGGCGGACTGAAGCTTTCTTT

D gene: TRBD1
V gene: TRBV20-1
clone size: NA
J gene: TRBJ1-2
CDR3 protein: CSAPGQGRNYGYTF
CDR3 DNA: TGCAGTGCTCCAGGACAGGGAAGAAACTATGGCTACACCTTC

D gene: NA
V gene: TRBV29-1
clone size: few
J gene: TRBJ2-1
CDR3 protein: CSVATDYNEQFF
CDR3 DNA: TGCAGCGTTGCGACAGACTACAATGAGCAGTTCTTC

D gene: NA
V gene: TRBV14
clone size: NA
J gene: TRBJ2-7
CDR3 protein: CASSQDTAYSYEQYF
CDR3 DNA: TGTGCCAGCAGCCAAGACACGGCTTACTCCTACGAGCAGTACTTC

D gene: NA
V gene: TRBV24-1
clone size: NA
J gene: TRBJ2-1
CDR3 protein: CATSDFSNRVGNEQFF
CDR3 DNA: TGTGCCACCAGTGATTTTTCGAACAGGGTTGGGAATGAGCAGTTCTTC

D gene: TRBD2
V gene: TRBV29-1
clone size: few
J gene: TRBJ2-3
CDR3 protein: CSGLADTDTQYF
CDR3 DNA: TGCAGCGGACTAGCGGACACAGATACGCAGTATTTT

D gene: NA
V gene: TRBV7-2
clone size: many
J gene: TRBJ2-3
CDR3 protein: CASSLATATDTQYF
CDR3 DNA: TGTGCCAGCAGTCTGGCGACGGCCACAGATACGCAGTATTTT

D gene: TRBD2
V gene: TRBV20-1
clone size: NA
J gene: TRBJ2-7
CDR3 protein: CSASTSGGYEQYF
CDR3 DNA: TGCAGTGCTAGTACTAGCGGGGGATACGAGCAGTACTTC

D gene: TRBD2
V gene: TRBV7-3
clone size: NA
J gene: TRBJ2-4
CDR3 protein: CASSRPGLGNVQYF
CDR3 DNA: TGTGCCAGCAGCCGGCCGGGACTAGGGAACGTTCAGTACTTC

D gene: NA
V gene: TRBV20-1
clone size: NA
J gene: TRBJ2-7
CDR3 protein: CSAAGHTSCEQYF
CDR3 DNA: TGCAGTGCAGCGGGACATACATCCTGCGAGCAGTACTTC

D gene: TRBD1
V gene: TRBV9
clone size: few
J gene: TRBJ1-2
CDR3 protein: CASRGQAANYGYTF
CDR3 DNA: TGTGCCAGCAGAGGACAGGCCGCTAACTATGGCTACACCTTC

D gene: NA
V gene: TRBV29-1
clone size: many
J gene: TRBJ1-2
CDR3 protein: CSVRGEANYGYTF
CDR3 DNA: TGCAGCGTCCGGGGGGAAGCTAACTATGGCTACACCTTC

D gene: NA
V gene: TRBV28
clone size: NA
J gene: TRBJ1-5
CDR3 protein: CAGGVNNQPQHF
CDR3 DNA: TGTGCAGGGGGGGTGAACAATCAGCCCCAGCATTTT

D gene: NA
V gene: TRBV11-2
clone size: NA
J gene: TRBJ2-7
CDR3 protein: CASSTTGTGHFEQYF
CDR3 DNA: TGTGCCAGCAGCACGACCGGGACGGGACATTTCGAGCAGTACTTC

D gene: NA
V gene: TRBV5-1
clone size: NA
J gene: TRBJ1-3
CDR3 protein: CASSLERPDSGNTIYF
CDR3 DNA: TGCGCCAGCAGCTTGGAACGACCCGACTCTGGAAACACCATATATTTT

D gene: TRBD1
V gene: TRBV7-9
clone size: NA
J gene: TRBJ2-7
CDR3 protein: CASSLVGTGGCEQYF
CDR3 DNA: TGTGCCAGCAGCTTAGTAGGGACAGGGGGCTGCGAGCAGTACTTC

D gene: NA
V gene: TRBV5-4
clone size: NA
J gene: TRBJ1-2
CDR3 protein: CASSLAGSYTF
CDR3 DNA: TGTGCCAGCAGCTTGGCAGGAAGCTACACCTTC

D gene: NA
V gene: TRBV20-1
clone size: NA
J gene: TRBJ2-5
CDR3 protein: CSALGARDYQEIQYF
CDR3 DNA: TGCAGTGCTCTGGGGGCGCGGGACTACCAAGAGATCCAGTACTTC

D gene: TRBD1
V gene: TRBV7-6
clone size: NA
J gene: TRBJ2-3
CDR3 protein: CASSLETGTGGGDTQYF
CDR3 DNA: TGTGCCAGCAGCTTAGAAACCGGGACAGGGGGTGGAGATACGCAGTATTTT

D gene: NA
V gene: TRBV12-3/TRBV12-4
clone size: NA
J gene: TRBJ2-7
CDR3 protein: CASSFLQIEQYF
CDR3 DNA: TGTGCCAGCAGCTTTTTACAGATCGAGCAGTACTTC

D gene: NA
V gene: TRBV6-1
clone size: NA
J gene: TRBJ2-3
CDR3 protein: CASSEEMTGPSTDTQYF
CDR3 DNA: TGTGCCAGCAGTGAAGAAATGACAGGTCCGAGCACAGATACGCAGTATTTT